The T cell receptor beta chain under discussion was sequenced for a study of T cells in narcolepsy. Overall study context: Healthy controls were enrolled alongside patients with narcolepsy type 1 or type 2.

Trimming shortened V by 3 bases and J by 6 bases, and 25 bases separated the two germline ends. CDR3 length equals 18 residues. Germline V CDR1 and CDR2: SGHRS, YFSETQ. Clones were read by immunoSEQ multiplex PCR, and TCRdb kept only the in-frame ones, dropping some. The table shows about 24,000 clones, with around 63% occurring only once. Sequencing was performed on memory (CD45RA-) CD4+ T cells from blood. The TCR comes from a human donor in good health. The chain uses TRBV5-1 and TRBJ2-1, with D perhaps matching TRBD1 or TRBD2 (6 bases each). The CDR3 sequence: CASSWGPQTGPGANEQFF. The CDR3 bases are TGCGCCAGCAGCTGGGGGCCCCAGACCGGTCCGGGGGCCAATGAGCAGTTCTTC.